The text below deals with one T cell receptor (beta chain). A read error may account for a junction end that differs from germline. This sample stems from a study of blood T cell repertoires in COVID-19. As for the study in general: COVID-19 samples from acute and convalescent phases originated in the United States, Italy and Spain.

The CDR3 covers 13 residues. From germline, CDR1 is PRHDT and CDR2 FYEKMQ (reference sequence). As handled by the study authors: Estimation of nucleated cell counts relied on the amplification of reference gene primers. The assay was immunoSEQ multiplex PCR, and TCRdb's table has in-frame clones only and misses some. V, J and clone size are taken as reported in that table, and D and trimming were inferred from the DNA itself. The sample holds about 110,000 clones, more than 75% seen once. The sequence was collected from a man in his 70s with acute or convalescent COVID-19. Sequencing was carried out using peripheral blood. The rearrangement uses TRBV13 and TRBJ1-1, with D hard to call. The CDR3 DNA follows: TGTGCCAGCAGCATAGGGAGAGGCGCTGAAGCTTTCTTT. It encodes CASSIGRGAEAFF.